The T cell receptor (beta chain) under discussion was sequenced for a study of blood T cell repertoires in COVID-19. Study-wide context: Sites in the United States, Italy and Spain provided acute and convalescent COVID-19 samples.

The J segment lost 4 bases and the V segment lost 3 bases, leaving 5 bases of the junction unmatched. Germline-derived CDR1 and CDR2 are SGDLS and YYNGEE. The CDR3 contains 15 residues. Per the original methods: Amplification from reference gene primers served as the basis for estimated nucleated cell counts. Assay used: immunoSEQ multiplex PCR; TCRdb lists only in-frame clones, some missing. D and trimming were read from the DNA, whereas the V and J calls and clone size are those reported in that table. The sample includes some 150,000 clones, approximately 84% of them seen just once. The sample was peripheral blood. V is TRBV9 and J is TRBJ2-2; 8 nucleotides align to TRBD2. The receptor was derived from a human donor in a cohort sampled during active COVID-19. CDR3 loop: CASSGGLGVTGELFF. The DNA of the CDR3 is TGTGCCAGCAGCGGGGGACTAGGGGTCACCGGGGAGCTGTTTTTT.